Shown below are 6 T cell receptor beta chains from a single sample sequenced in a study of radiotherapy plus CTLA-4 blockade in lung cancer. Measured with immunoSEQ multiplex PCR; TCRdb has only the in-frame clones, and not every one. The sample has 15,000 or so clones, around three quarters seen once. Sample: peripheral blood, taken from a patient treated with radiotherapy plus ipilimumab. These receptors all stem from a human donor with non-small cell lung cancer whose response to radiotherapy plus ipilimumab could not be evaluated.

This clone appeared once. The V call is TRBV7-9, the J call TRBJ1-5; TRBD1 aligns across 7 bases. Losses at the gene ends were 5 bases for V and 8 bases for J; bases not matched to a gene: 12. CDR1 is SEHNR, CDR2 FQNEAQ, per germline (reference sequence). The CDR3 is 15 amino acids. The CDR3 spells CASSDTEQGVEPQHF. The DNA of the CDR3 is TGTGCCAGCAGCGACACGGAGCAGGGGGTCGAGCCCCAGCATTTT.

There are a few counts of this clone. V usage is TRBV18 and J usage is TRBJ2-7; TRBD1 agrees at 10 bases. CDR1 is KGHSH and CDR2 is LQKENI in the germline V gene. CDR3 length: 14 residues. Trimming cost V 3 bases and J 2 bases; bases outside gene matches: 1. CDR3 nucleotides: TGTGCCAGCTCACCGGGACAGGGGACCTACGAGCAGTACTTC. This translates into CASSPGQGTYEQYF.

V usage is TRBV6-5 and J usage is TRBJ1-2; D is ambiguous. The ends were cut back, 4 bases at V and 8 bases at J, with 14 bases in the middle. Germline V gene data show CDR1 as MNHEY and CDR2 as SVGAGI. The CDR3 runs 13 residues. CDR3 nucleotide sequence: TGTGCCAGCAGTTCCCTGACTGGGTACGGCTACACCTTC. This translates into CASSSLTGYGYTF.

The genes are TRBV18 and TRBJ2-2, with 7 bases identical to TRBD1. Looked up from germline, CDR1 is KGHSH and CDR2 is LQKENI. The CDR3 has 16 amino acids. Unmatched junction bases numbered 8, after V lost 3 bases and J lost 4 bases. CDR3 loop: CASSPGQISGTGELFF. Here the CDR3 DNA reads TGTGCCAGCTCACCGGGACAGATCTCGGGCACCGGGGAGCTGTTTTTT. The variable domain in full, completed from reference TRBV18 and TRBJ2-2, reads NAGVMQNPRHLVRRRGQEARLRCSPMKGHSHVYWYRQLPEEGLKFMVYLQKENIIDESGMPKERFSAEFPKEGPSILRIQQVVRGDSAAYFCASSPGQISGTGELFFGEGSRLTVL.

This rearrangement joins TRBV4-1 to TRBJ2-1; 7 bases agree with TRBD1. The length of the CDR3 is 18 residues. V lost 1 base, J lost 7 bases, and 16 bases stayed unmatched. Germline V gene sequence: CDR1 MGHRA, CDR2 YSYEKL. The CDR3 spells CASSQADLFRDRANEQFF. DNA for the CDR3: TGCGCCAGCAGCCAAGCCGACCTATTCCGGGACAGAGCAAATGAGCAGTTCTTC.

The chain links TRBV20-1 to TRBJ1-2, with D possibly being TRBD1 (5 bases). Trimming cost V 6 bases and J 8 bases, with 13 bases left between them. CDR3 length: 11 residues. Germline V gene sequence: CDR1 DFQATT, CDR2 SNEGSKA (reference sequence). The CDR3 DNA is TGCAGTGCCCTCGTCGGGGGGGGCTACACCTTC. Its translation: CSALVGGGYTF.